This T cell receptor (beta chain) was observed in a study of cytomegalovirus exposure and HLA in healthy donors. Note on this clone: Its cognate antigen is unknown. The same CDR3 is also encoded by other DNA sequences in this sample.

Profiling relied on immunoSEQ multiplex PCR, and the TCRdb table lists in-frame clones only, not all of them. This table has about 360,000 clones, roughly 85% appearing once. Germline V CDR1 and CDR2: SEHNR, FQNEAQ (reference sequence). The CDR3 length is 14 residues. V lost 1 base and J lost 6; bases outside the gene matches: 0. Study conclusions and caveats: The study put 150 to 200 TCR beta chains on its list as cytomegalovirus-associated.

The chain uses TRBV7-9 and TRBJ1-4; 9 nucleotides agree with TRBD1. Sequencing input: PBMCs. This receptor was obtained from a woman between 18 and 29 years old in good health and CMV-seronegative. The CDR3 DNA follows: TGTGCCAGCAGCTTAGACAGGGGGCATGAAAAACTGTTTTTT. It specifies CASSLDRGHEKLFF. Full variable domain (remainder filled in from reference TRBV7-9 and TRBJ1-4): DTGVSQNPRHKITKRGQNVTFRCDPISEHNRLYWYRQTLGQGPEFLTYFQNEAQLEKSRLLSDRFSAERPKGSFSTLEIQRTEQGDSAMYLCASSLDRGHEKLFFGSGTQLSVL.